Listed here are 16 T cell receptor beta chains from one sample, sequenced in a study of Ad26.COV2.S vaccination and SARS-CoV-2 variants (dated by TCRdb to the early 2020s). Libraries came from the immunoSEQ multiplex PCR assay. TCRdb holds this immuneACCESS table with in-frame rearrangements only. Some clones are missing; in checked studies, unresolved V genes explain under half, and the rest has no known cause. The sample data list 400,000 to 450,000 clones, and around 92% of these were observed just once. In total, the top ten clones hold under 2% of the sample. What this sample's treatment or condition label stands for: 19 received Ad26.COV2.S at low or high dose, single or two shots; about 5 received placebo; per-sample allocation not given. For vaccine and placebo recipients, repertoires were sequenced using samples collected on day 63 after the first injection. Source: peripheral blood, taken in a trial of Ad26.COV2.S vaccine versus placebo. All receptors come from a person aged 18-60 years who received the Ad26.COV2.S COVID-19 vaccine or a placebo.

The rearrangement uses TRBV6-5 and TRBJ2-1; D remains unclear. Trimming pared 4 bases from V and 0 bases from J, leaving 10 bases between. The CDR3 length is 15 residues. CDR1 MNHEY and CDR2 SVGAGI come from the germline V gene. The CDR3 here is CASSFRARSYNEQFF. CDR3 coding DNA: TGTGCCAGCAGTTTTCGGGCACGCTCCTACAATGAGCAGTTCTTC.

V usage is TRBV28 and J usage is TRBJ2-3; unclear D gene. V was cut by 4 bases and J by 4 bases, with 18 bases left in between. The CDR3 is 16 amino acids. Germline V gene data show CDR1 as MDHEN and CDR2 as SYDVKM. The CDR3 loop is CASSSAGITRSDTQYF. The CDR3 coding sequence is TGTGCCAGCAGTTCGGCAGGAATCACGCGTTCAGATACGCAGTATTTT.

This clone occurred a few times. The rearrangement uses TRBV7-9 and TRBJ2-5; TRBD1 might be the D (6 bases). V lost 5 bases to trimming and J lost 4 bases, with 11 bases between them. Germline assignment: CDR1 SEHNR and CDR2 FQNEAQ (reference sequence). The CDR3 covers 13 residues. CDR3 bases: TGTGCCAGCAGCGGCAGGGGAACAGAGACCCAGTACTTC. The encoded protein is CASSGRGTETQYF.

The CDR3 DNA sequence: TGTGCCAGCAGCAGACAGGGGGCGGGCGAAAAACTGTTTTTT. The encoded protein is CASSRQGAGEKLFF. The chain employs TRBV25-1 and TRBJ1-4, with 10 bases fitting TRBD1. The V gene end was trimmed by 6 bases and the J gene end by 8 bases; junction bases not matched to a gene: 6. The CDR3 length is 14 residues. The germline V gene encodes CDR1 MGHDK and CDR2 SYGVNS.

This chain connects TRBV6-1 to TRBJ1-2, with D unresolved. The CDR3 length is 15 residues. Germline assignment: CDR1 MNHNS and CDR2 SASEGT. Trimming removed 1 base at V and 4 bases at J, with 13 bases between. Written as DNA, the CDR3 is TGTGCCAGCAGTGAAGACTGGGGATTTGGCTATGGCTACACCTTC. Amino acid sequence: CASSEDWGFGYGYTF.

This chain connects TRBV10-3 to TRBJ2-3; D may be TRBD1 (6 bases). Deletions cut 3 bases from V and 0 bases from J, with 10 bases between. Germline CDR1 ENHRY, CDR2 SYGVKD. This CDR3 is built from 15 residues. In nucleotides, the CDR3 is TGTGCCATCAGTGAAGGGGGTACTAGCACAGATACGCAGTATTTT. This codes for CAISEGGTSTDTQYF.

The J gene is TRBJ2-7, the V gene TRBV5-1; TRBD1 agrees at 11 bases. Germline assignment: CDR1 SGHRS and CDR2 YFSETQ. Trimming took 0 bases from V and 3 from J; bases not matched to a gene: 2. This CDR3 contains 15 residues. The CDR3 is CASSLAGTGGYEQYF. In nucleotides, the CDR3 is TGCGCCAGCAGCTTGGCCGGGACAGGGGGCTACGAGCAGTACTTC. Combining the CDR3 with reference TRBV5-1 and TRBJ2-7 gives the whole variable domain KAGVTQTPRYLIKTRGQQVTLSCSPISGHRSVSWYQQTPGQGLQFLFEYFSETQRNKGNFPGRFSGRQFSNSRSEMNVSTLELGDSALYLCASSLAGTGGYEQYFGPGTRLTVT.

V and J are TRBV5-1 and TRBJ1-2, with D maybe TRBD1 (5 bases). Germline V gene lookup returns CDR1 SGHRS and CDR2 YFSETQ. Trimming cost V 0 bases and J 5 bases, with 14 bases left between them. This CDR3 region has 15 residues. DNA of the CDR3: TGCGCCAGCAGCTTGGACTCAGGGCGGGAATATGGCTACACCTTC. This codes for CASSLDSGREYGYTF.

The rearrangement links TRBV7-8 to TRBJ2-1, with D maybe TRBD1 (6 bases). There are 18 residues in the CDR3. Trimming cost V 2 bases and J 2 bases, with 19 bases left between them. In germline, CDR1 is SGHVS, CDR2 FQNEAQ. Here the CDR3 reads CASSLRFGLGTTYNEQFF. The CDR3 DNA reads as TGTGCCAGCAGCTTAAGGTTCGGGCTCGGGACAACCTACAATGAGCAGTTCTTC.

V and J are TRBV24-1 and TRBJ1-5; D ambiguous. Deletions cut 4 bases from V and 4 bases from J, with 10 bases between. Germline lookup yields CDR1 KGHDR and CDR2 SFDVKD. The CDR3 runs 14 residues. CDR3 bases: TGTGCCACCAGTGACACCGTTTGGAATCAGCCCCAGCATTTT. This translates into CATSDTVWNQPQHF.

The rearrangement uses TRBV10-2 and TRBJ2-3, with 9 nucleotides matching TRBD1. The trim removed 5 bases at V and 3 bases at J, leaving 12 bases unmatched. Germline V CDR1 and CDR2: WSHSY, SAAADI. The CDR3 is made up of 17 amino acids. As DNA, the CDR3 is TGCGCCAGCAGTAACTTCTACCGGACAGGGGAGACAGATACGCAGTATTTT. As protein: CASSNFYRTGETDTQYF.

The chain is built from TRBV4-3 and TRBJ1-4, with no clear D. Per germline, CDR1 LGHNA and CDR2 YSLEER. Trimming took 2 bases from V and 8 from J, leaving 9 bases between them. This CDR3 contains 13 residues. The CDR3 region has the DNA TGCGCCAGCAGCCAACAAACCAGGGAAAAACTGTTTTTT. Protein product: CASSQQTREKLFF.

This chain connects TRBV4-3 to TRBJ2-3; D is uncertain. Germline V gene sequence: CDR1 LGHNA, CDR2 YSLEER. The length of the CDR3 is 16 residues. V was pared by 0 bases and J by 2 bases, with 12 bases between. The CDR3 DNA follows: TGCGCCAGCAGCCAAGATTTCGACGGCCACACAGATACGCAGTATTTT. It encodes CASSQDFDGHTDTQYF.

This clone has only a few counts. This chain joins TRBV10-3 and TRBJ2-7; 9 bases line up with TRBD1. V lost 10 bases, J lost 0 bases, and 7 bases stayed unmatched. Germline V lookup: CDR1 ENHRY, CDR2 SYGVKD. CDR3 size: 14 residues. CDR3 loop: CATQRTGASYEQYF. CDR3 sequence (DNA): TGTGCCACCCAGAGGACAGGGGCCTCCTACGAGCAGTACTTC.

J is TRBJ2-7 and V is TRBV28; possible D gene TRBD2, 5 bases. V lost 3 bases and J lost 6, with 12 bases in between. The CDR3 covers 13 residues. Germline V gene sequence: CDR1 MDHEN, CDR2 SYDVKM. The CDR3 protein is CASSFDLGAEQYF. The CDR3 DNA sequence: TGTGCCAGCAGTTTCGACCTGGGAGCCGAGCAGTACTTC.

The rearrangement uses TRBV27 and TRBJ2-7; D uncertain. The V and J ends lost 3 bases and 0 bases respectively, with 6 bases between them. Germline assignment: CDR1 MNHEY and CDR2 SMNVEV (reference sequence). This CDR3 is built from 13 residues. Here the CDR3 reads CASSFGFSYEQYF. As DNA, the CDR3 is TGTGCCAGCAGTTTTGGGTTCTCCTACGAGCAGTACTTC.